These 21 T cell receptor beta chains originate from one sample sequenced in a study of sequential checkpoint blockade in melanoma. Specified treatment: randomized to nivolumab then ipilimumab (arm A) or the reverse (arm B). Clones were sequenced by immunoSEQ multiplex PCR, and TCRdb holds only the in-frame ones, with some missing. The table lists around 18,000 clones, about 74% of them singletons. This material consisted of CD8+ T cells sorted from blood (inferred from file names), taken from a patient given nivolumab and ipilimumab in sequence. The receptors were gathered from a human donor with melanoma.

The sample holds one count of this clone. V gene TRBV7-2 combines with J gene TRBJ2-5, with TRBD1 matching 10 bases. Germline V lookup: CDR1 SGHTA, CDR2 FQGNSA. The length of the CDR3 is 18 residues. The junction had 17 bases not matched to a gene; V was cut back by 5 bases and J by 5 bases. CDR3 protein: CASSTEDRGRPDHETQYF. CDR3 nucleotide sequence: TGTGCCAGCAGCACAGAAGACAGGGGGCGGCCCGATCACGAGACCCAGTACTTC.

This chain joins TRBV2 and TRBJ1-1, with D tentatively TRBD1 (5 bases). The V gene lost 9 bases and the J gene lost 0 bases, with 11 bases spanning the gap. The CDR3 spans 13 residues. The germline gives CDR1 SNHLY, CDR2 FYNNEI. The DNA for the CDR3 is TGTGCCAGTCAGGGAATACTGAACACTGAAGCTTTCTTT. Translation: CASQGILNTEAFF.

This clone is medium-sized within its sample. J is TRBJ2-1 and V is TRBV7-8; 11 positions agree with TRBD2. With V trimmed by 7 bases and J by 5 bases, 7 bases remained unmatched. This CDR3 has 15 amino acids. Per the germline V gene, CDR1 is SGHVS and CDR2 is FQNEAQ. The CDR3 loop is CASNPTSGVNNEQFF. The CDR3 nucleotides are TGTGCCAGCAACCCGACTAGCGGGGTAAACAATGAGCAGTTCTTC.

V usage is TRBV7-9 and J usage is TRBJ2-2, with TRBD2 as a possible D gene (6 bases). The germline gives CDR1 SEHNR, CDR2 FQNEAQ (reference sequence). V dropped 3 bases and J dropped 6 bases, with 14 bases sitting between them. There are 15 residues in the CDR3. CDR3: CASSLVRWEAGELFF. CDR3 in DNA: TGTGCCAGCAGCTTGGTCCGCTGGGAGGCCGGGGAGCTGTTTTTT.

This chain connects TRBV28 to TRBJ2-1, with D maybe TRBD2 (6 bases). There are 15 residues in the CDR3. Trimming shortened V by 7 bases and J by 6 bases, and 19 bases separated the two germline ends. Germline V lookup: CDR1 MDHEN, CDR2 SYDVKM. CDR3 nucleotides: TGTGCCAGCATTCGCGGGGCGGGTTACCGCAATGAGCAGTTCTTC. Translating gives CASIRGAGYRNEQFF. Supplemented by reference TRBV28 and TRBJ2-1, the full variable domain reads DVKVTQSSRYLVKRTGEKVFLECVQDMDHENMFWYRQDPGLGLRLIYFSYDVKMKEKGDIPEGYSVSREKKERFSLILESASTNQTSMYLCASIRGAGYRNEQFFGPGTRLTVL.

The chain links TRBV9 to TRBJ2-2, with 10 nucleotides matching TRBD1. CDR1 and CDR2 from the germline V gene are SGDLS and YYNGEE. Trimming removed 3 bases from V and 3 bases from J; junction bases left unmatched: 8. This CDR3 comprises 17 residues. The CDR3, as DNA: TGTGCCAGCAGCGATGACCGGGACAGGGGCGACACCGGGGAGCTGTTTTTT. Translated: CASSDDRDRGDTGELFF.

About this clone: Additional DNA sequences in this sample encode the identical CDR3. The rearrangement joins TRBV13 to TRBJ2-7; 7 bases align to TRBD1. V gave up 5 bases and J gave up 4 bases; unmatched junction bases: 8. In germline, CDR1 is PRHDT, CDR2 FYEKMQ (reference sequence). The CDR3 contains 14 residues. The CDR3 DNA reads TGTGCCAGCAGCCCCCGACAGGGTGCGTACGAGCAGTACTTC. Residues: CASSPRQGAYEQYF.

The chain couples TRBV27 to TRBJ2-2; 9 bases fit TRBD2. Trimming removed 5 bases from V and 5 bases from J; junction bases left unmatched: 0. The CDR3 is made up of 13 amino acids. Germline CDR1 MNHEY, CDR2 SMNVEV (reference sequence). The DNA of the CDR3 is TGTGCCAGCAGTAGCGGGAGGACCGGGGAGCTGTTTTTT. As protein: CASSSGRTGELFF.

The rearrangement joins TRBV7-9 to TRBJ2-7; D uncertain. V lost 5 bases to trimming and J lost 3 bases, with 8 bases between them. Germline values: CDR1 SEHNR, CDR2 FQNEAQ (reference sequence). This CDR3 is 12 amino acids long. As DNA, the CDR3 is TGTGCCAGCAGCCCTGACAACTACGAGCAGTACTTC. This sequence encodes CASSPDNYEQYF.

The V and J genes are TRBV10-3 and TRBJ2-5; 11 positions agree with TRBD2. After removal of 9 bases from V and 4 bases from J, the junction contained 10 bases not matched to a gene. Germline CDR1 is ENHRY and CDR2 is SYGVKD. The length of the CDR3 is 15 residues. CDR3 sequence: CAIAVSGGAGETQYF. CDR3 nucleotide sequence: TGTGCCATTGCCGTTAGCGGGGGGGCCGGAGAGACCCAGTACTTC.

V usage is TRBV30 and J usage is TRBJ2-6; 11 bases agree with TRBD2. Germline V gene data show CDR1 as GTSNPN and CDR2 as SVGIG (reference sequence). This CDR3 is built from 17 residues. The V and J ends lost 7 bases and 0 bases, in that order; junction bases with no gene match: 8. For the CDR3, the DNA is TGTGCCTTTTATGCGGGGACTAGCGGCTCTGGGGCCAACGTCCTGACTTTC. Translating gives CAFYAGTSGSGANVLTF.

The chain recombines TRBV6-1 with TRBJ2-7, with 7 bases identical to TRBD2. CDR1 and CDR2 from the germline V gene are MNHNS and SASEGT. V lost 1 base and J lost 6; bases outside the gene matches: 6. This CDR3 has 14 residues. The CDR3 nucleotides read TGTGCCAGCAGTGAAGGGGAGGGTGCAGGCGAGCAGTACTTC. It encodes CASSEGEGAGEQYF.

The rearrangement links TRBV11-2 to TRBJ2-7; possible D gene TRBD2, 6 bases. The CDR3 is 13 residues long. Germline CDR1 SGHAT, CDR2 FQNNGV. Trimming pared 7 bases from V and 1 base from J, leaving 11 bases between. The CDR3 coding sequence is TGTGCCAGCACCGTTAGCGGTTCCTACGAGCAGTACTTC. It specifies CASTVSGSYEQYF.

The chain links TRBV4-1 to TRBJ1-5; tentatively, D is TRBD1 (5 bases). Trimming removed 0 bases at V and 6 bases at J, with 12 bases between. The V gene's germline CDR1 is MGHRA and CDR2 YSYEKL. This CDR3 comprises 15 residues. CDR3 coding DNA: TGCGCCAGCAGCCAAGATTCGAGGGGAGGTCAGCCCCAGCATTTT. Protein: CASSQDSRGGQPQHF.

The chain joins TRBV4-1 to TRBJ2-1, with TRBD2 identical over 10 bases. CDR3 size: 16 residues. CDR1 MGHRA and CDR2 YSYEKL come from the germline V gene. J lost 4 bases, V lost 1 base, and 4 bases had no gene match. The DNA for the CDR3 is TGCGCCAGCAGCCAAGTTAGCGGGGGGCCGTACAATGAGCAGTTCTTC. This sequence encodes CASSQVSGGPYNEQFF.

V gene TRBV5-6 combines with J gene TRBJ2-3; no clear D gene. This CDR3 has 13 residues. V lost 4 bases and J lost 1, with 7 bases in between. Germline CDR1 reads SGHDT; CDR2 reads YYEEEE. CDR3 sequence reads: CASSPSGTDTQYF. The CDR3 region has the DNA TGTGCCAGCAGCCCTAGTGGCACAGATACGCAGTATTTT.

V gene TRBV19 combines with J gene TRBJ2-7, with 9 bases identical to TRBD2. Germline trimming cut 3 bases from V and 3 bases from J; bases unmatched to any gene: 15. CDR1 is LNHDA and CDR2 is SQIVND in the germline V gene (reference sequence). CDR3 length: 18 amino acids. The CDR3 protein is CASSIWGTSPGVSYEQYF. The CDR3 bases are TGTGCCAGTAGTATTTGGGGGACTAGCCCAGGAGTTAGCTACGAGCAGTACTTC.

V is TRBV7-9 and J is TRBJ2-7; 7 nucleotides match TRBD1. Germline lookup yields CDR1 SEHNR and CDR2 FQNEAQ (reference sequence). V lost 5 bases and J lost 3; bases outside the gene matches: 7. The CDR3 length is 14 residues. CDR3: CASSPTGTLYEQYF. In DNA, the CDR3 is TGTGCCAGCAGCCCGACAGGGACACTCTACGAGCAGTACTTC.

This sequence joins TRBV30 and TRBJ2-1; TRBD2 agrees at 9 bases. Looked up from germline, CDR1 is GTSNPN and CDR2 is SVGIG (reference sequence). Unmatched junction bases numbered 11, after V lost 7 bases and J lost 4 bases. The CDR3 spans 15 residues. The DNA of the CDR3 is TGTGCCTTGAGGCACGCGGGAGGGATGTACAATGAGCAGTTCTTC. Its protein product is CALRHAGGMYNEQFF.

This chain joins TRBV14 and TRBJ1-1; D is unresolved. Looked up from germline, CDR1 is SGHDN and CDR2 is FVKESK. V shed 1 base and J shed 5 bases, with 5 bases lying between them. This CDR3 spans 12 amino acids. This chain's CDR3 is CASSQVTTEAFF. The CDR3 DNA reads as TGTGCCAGCAGCCAAGTTACAACTGAAGCTTTCTTT.

This clone appeared a few times. The chain combines TRBV7-8 with TRBJ1-1; 7 nucleotides match TRBD1. Losses at the gene ends were 3 bases for V and 0 bases for J; bases not matched to a gene: 16. The CDR3 is 19 amino acids. Germline V gene sequence: CDR1 SGHVS, CDR2 FQNEAQ. CDR3 DNA sequence: TGTGCCAGCAGCTTGTTGGCCCAGGGGGTCAATGTCATGAACACTGAAGCTTTCTTT. It is translated as CASSLLAQGVNVMNTEAFF.